This T cell receptor beta chain appears in the sequencing data of a study of T-cell memory formation after mild COVID-19. TCRdb reprocessed the 5' RACE reads with MiXCR, giving one entry per CDR3 protein. Among approximately 350,000 distinct CDR3 sequences listed, 25% to 30% were seen once. With 0 bases clipped from V and 5 bases from J, the junction kept 8 bases outside the gene matches. This CDR3 comprises 17 residues. The germline V gene encodes CDR1 DFQATT and CDR2 SNEGSKA (reference sequence). The chain combines TRBV20-1 with TRBJ2-2; TRBD2 matches 11 bases. Material: PBMCs or a T cell subset sorted from them (not recorded which). This sequence was found in an adult woman who had mild COVID-19 (a few samples of this study predate the infection). Cell type and time point are not known. In DNA, the CDR3 is TGCAGTGCTAGAGATGCAACTAGCGGGAGAAGTACCGGGGAGCTGTTTTTT. This gives the protein CSARDATSGRSTGELFF.